The 29 T cell receptor beta chains below come from one sample, sequenced in a study of T-cell memory formation after mild COVID-19. Each CDR3 protein is one row after TCRdb ran MiXCR on the 5' RACE reads. The sample consists of 150,000 to 200,000 distinct CDR3 sequences, 11% of them appearing once. Sequences were obtained from PBMCs or a T cell subset sorted from them (not recorded which). These receptors were collected from a man between 18 and 35 years old who had mild COVID-19 (a few samples of this study predate the infection). Cell type and time point are not known.

This clonotype has at least ten counts. This rearrangement joins TRBV5-1 to TRBJ1-6; a possible D gene is TRBD1 (5 bases). From germline, CDR1 is SGHRS and CDR2 YFSETQ. The germline V and J ends were trimmed by 0 bases and 5 bases, with 12 bases remaining between them. The CDR3 consists of 16 residues. This CDR3 is CASSLVGSGNNSPLHF. In DNA form, the CDR3 reads TGCGCCAGCAGCTTGGTCGGTTCAGGGAATAATTCACCCCTCCACTTT.

The chain links TRBV29-1 to TRBJ2-3; 13 positions match TRBD2. Germline CDR1 is SQVTM and CDR2 is ANQGSEA. V lost 5 bases and J lost 1; bases outside the gene matches: 3. The length of the CDR3 is 15 residues. The CDR3 loop reads CSVSGLAGGTDTQYF. As DNA, the CDR3 is TGCAGCGTTTCCGGACTAGCGGGGGGCACAGATACGCAGTATTTT.

The sample holds a few counts of this clonotype. The chain carries TRBV29-1 and TRBJ1-2; 7 bases line up with TRBD1. CDR1 is SQVTM and CDR2 is ANQGSEA in the germline V gene. V lost 7 bases and J lost 2; bases outside the gene matches: 13. The CDR3 covers 15 residues. The CDR3 DNA follows: TGCAGCGACTTCTCCAGGACAGGCTTAAACTATGGCTACACCTTC. Its translation is CSDFSRTGLNYGYTF.

There are many counts of this clonotype. The chain joins TRBV5-6 to TRBJ1-2, with unresolved D. Germline V gene lookup returns CDR1 SGHDT and CDR2 YYEEEE. CDR3 length: 14 amino acids. The V and J ends lost 5 bases and 3 bases respectively, with 14 bases between them. CDR3 DNA sequence: TGTGCCAGCAGGCCTGGGTGGCCCCACTATGGCTACACCTTC. Encoded protein: CASRPGWPHYGYTF.

This clonotype has just a few counts. V usage is TRBV25-1 and J usage is TRBJ1-5; D might be TRBD1 (6 bases). The CDR3 runs 16 residues. Per germline, CDR1 MGHDK and CDR2 SYGVNS. V dropped 2 bases and J dropped 6 bases, with 17 bases sitting between them. The CDR3 DNA follows: TGTGCCAGCAGTGAAATGGACAGCGAGACGGGTCAGCCCCAGCATTTT. Its protein product is CASSEMDSETGQPQHF.

The chain has TRBV2 and TRBJ2-5; TRBD2 might be the D (6 bases). Germline CDR1 is SNHLY and CDR2 is FYNNEI. CDR3 length: 13 residues. The ends were cut back, 5 bases at V and 9 bases at J, with 16 bases in the middle. The CDR3 DNA follows: TGTGCCAGCAGTCCGACTGGGACTGGGCCCCAGTACTTC. Protein: CASSPTGTGPQYF. Full variable domain (outside the CDR3, taken from reference TRBV2 and TRBJ2-5): EPEVTQTPSHQVTQMGQEVILRCVPISNHLYFYWYRQILGQKVEFLVSFYNNEISEKSEIFDDQFSVERPDGSNFTLKIRSTKLEDSAMYFCASSPTGTGPQYFGPGTRLLVL.

This clonotype was counted between two and nine times. The V call is TRBV5-1, the J call TRBJ2-3; TRBD2 matches 9 bases. V was clipped by 0 bases and J by 4 bases; unmatched bases: 6. The CDR3 consists of 16 residues. CDR1 and CDR2 from the germline V gene are SGHRS and YFSETQ. The CDR3 DNA is TGCGCCAGCAGCTTGGCTCTAGCGGGGATGGCAGATACGCAGTATTTT. Protein sequence: CASSLALAGMADTQYF.

The chain links TRBV6-2 or TRBV6-3 to TRBJ2-1; possible D gene TRBD2, 5 bases. In germline, CDR1 is MNHEY, CDR2 SVGEGT. The ends were cut back, 7 bases at V and 3 bases at J, with 19 bases in the middle. The CDR3 extends over 16 amino acids. CDR3 protein: CASISHPPGIYNEQFF. The DNA of the CDR3 is TGTGCCAGCATCTCTCACCCTCCGGGGATCTACAATGAGCAGTTCTTC.

This clonotype was counted a few times. The V call is TRBV7-7, the J call TRBJ2-2, with TRBD1 as a possible D gene (6 bases). V was cut by 5 bases and J by 1 base, with 11 bases left in between. The germline V gene encodes CDR1 SSHAT and CDR2 FNYEAQ (reference sequence). The CDR3 length is 15 residues. The CDR3 sequence is CASSPTGLNTGELFF. DNA of the CDR3: TGTGCCAGCAGCCCCACAGGGCTGAACACCGGGGAGCTGTTTTTT.

This clonotype was counted ten times or more. This rearrangement joins TRBV6-5 to TRBJ2-7; 8 nucleotides line up with TRBD2. Looked up from germline, CDR1 is MNHEY and CDR2 is SVGAGI. CDR3 length: 14 amino acids. V was pared by 6 bases and J by 2 bases, with 6 bases of the junction left unmatched. For the CDR3, the DNA is TGTGCCAGCAGGAACCTCGGGGGGGCCTACGAGCAGTACGTC. Translating gives CASRNLGGAYEQYV.

This chain links TRBV9 with TRBJ2-3; possibly TRBD2 for D (6 bases). The CDR3 has 14 amino acids. The V and J ends lost 0 bases and 4 bases respectively, with 9 bases between them. Germline-derived CDR1 and CDR2 are SGDLS and YYNGEE. CDR3 coding DNA: TGTGCCAGCAGCGTAGAACAGCGGGCAGATACGCAGTATTTT. Translation gives CASSVEQRADTQYF.

This clonotype has ten or more counts. The gene calls are TRBV29-1 and TRBJ2-3; tentatively, D is TRBD1 or TRBD2 (5 bases each). Germline V lookup: CDR1 SQVTM, CDR2 ANQGSEA. This CDR3 contains 12 residues. V shed 7 bases and J shed 6 bases, with 14 bases lying between them. CDR3 in DNA: TGCAGCGCGGGGACCCAGGCGGATACGCAGTATTTT. Amino acid sequence: CSAGTQADTQYF.

This clonotype was counted at least ten times. The chain carries TRBV5-6 and TRBJ2-7; D might be TRBD1 or TRBD2, each matching 5 bases. Germline CDR1 is SGHDT and CDR2 is YYEEEE. CDR3 length: 13 amino acids. With 1 base removed from V and 2 bases from J, the gap between germline ends came to 7 bases. The CDR3 DNA is TGTGCCAGCAGCTTGCAGGGAGCCTACGAGCAGTACTTC. Its translation: CASSLQGAYEQYF.

This clonotype was detected only a few times. This chain uses TRBV12-3 or TRBV12-4 with TRBJ2-1; a weak D match, TRBD1 (5 bases). Trimming stripped 3 bases from V and 9 bases from J, with 9 bases between. The CDR3 has 12 amino acids. The CDR3 coding sequence is TGTGCCAGCAGTTTCTCCAGGGCTGAGCAGTTCTTC. Protein sequence: CASSFSRAEQFF.

A few counts support this clonotype. The chain recombines TRBV28 with TRBJ2-2, with TRBD2 matching 10 bases. With 4 bases clipped from V and 6 bases from J, the junction kept 8 bases outside the gene matches. From germline, CDR1 is MDHEN and CDR2 SYDVKM. The CDR3 has 16 residues. The CDR3 protein is CASSSPGLAGAGELFF. CDR3 nucleotides: TGTGCCAGCAGTTCCCCTGGGCTAGCGGGGGCCGGGGAGCTGTTTTTT.

This clonotype was observed many times. V usage is TRBV10-2 and J usage is TRBJ2-7; 7 nucleotides agree with TRBD2. This CDR3 spans 16 amino acids. Germline loops: CDR1 WSHSY, CDR2 SAAADI. V shed 2 bases, J shed 1 base, and the junction held 8 bases outside the gene matches. The chain's CDR3 is CASSEALAELSYEQYF. The DNA of the CDR3 is TGCGCCAGCAGTGAGGCCCTAGCGGAACTGTCCTACGAGCAGTACTTC.

V gene TRBV18 combines with J gene TRBJ1-1; D perhaps matches TRBD1 (5 bases). This CDR3 comprises 15 residues. Trimming removed 1 base at V and 4 bases at J, with 13 bases between. Per the germline V gene, CDR1 is KGHSH and CDR2 is LQKENI. In nucleotides, the CDR3 is TGTGCCAGCTCACCACTAGAGGGGAAAAGCACTGAAGCTTTCTTT. Translating it yields CASSPLEGKSTEAFF.

This clonotype has more than one count but fewer than ten. The chain combines TRBV29-1 with TRBJ1-1; D not resolved. Germline-derived CDR1 and CDR2 are SQVTM and ANQGSEA. V was trimmed by 4 bases and J by 8 bases, leaving 8 bases between them. This CDR3 is built from 10 residues. The CDR3 bases are TGCAGCGTTGTAGGCAGCGAAGCTTTCTTT. Residues: CSVVGSEAFF. The full variable domain, its missing parts supplied by reference TRBV29-1 and TRBJ1-1, is SAVISQKPSRDICQRGTSLTIQCQVDSQVTMMFWYRQQPGQSLTLIATANQGSEATYESGFVIDKFPISRPNLTFSTLTVSNMSPEDSSIYLCSVVGSEAFFGQGTRLTVV.

This chain joins TRBV3-1 and TRBJ2-2; a weak D match, TRBD2 (6 bases). This CDR3 region has 16 residues. Germline values: CDR1 LGHDT, CDR2 YNNKEL (reference sequence). V gave up 7 bases and J gave up 0 bases, with 15 bases separating them. CDR3 sequence (DNA): TGTGCCAGCACCCGGGAGTGGCGGGCGAACACCGGGGAGCTGTTTTTT. Translating it yields CASTREWRANTGELFF.

The rearrangement uses TRBV5-5 and TRBJ2-7; 9 bases are shared with TRBD2. Trimming cost V 3 bases and J 6 bases; bases outside gene matches: 7. The CDR3 consists of 14 residues. Germline V gives CDR1 SGHKS, CDR2 YYEKEE (reference sequence). The CDR3 is CASSSSGLAPEQYV. The CDR3 DNA is TGTGCCAGCAGCTCTTCGGGACTAGCCCCCGAGCAGTACGTC.

The gene calls are TRBV6-5 and TRBJ1-1; no clear D. The germline V and J ends were trimmed by 6 bases and 3 bases, with 14 bases remaining between them. Germline V gives CDR1 MNHEY, CDR2 SVGAGI. This CDR3 has 14 amino acids. Here the CDR3 DNA reads TGTGCCAGCAGAGAAGCTAGAACGTACACTGAAGCTTTCTTT. This codes for CASREARTYTEAFF.

This clonotype came up a few times. The CDR3 DNA is TGTGCCAGCAGTGAAGAGGTCAACAGGTTTTGGAAAACCGGGGAGCTGTTTTTT. Translating it yields CASSEEVNRFWKTGELFF. The J gene is TRBJ2-2, the V gene TRBV6-1, with D maybe TRBD1 (5 bases). Between the trimmed V and J ends, which lost 1 base and 5 bases, there was a span of 20 bases. Per the germline V gene, CDR1 is MNHNS and CDR2 is SASEGT. The CDR3 sequence is 18 residues long.

The chain carries TRBV3-1 and TRBJ2-7; D uncertain. V gave up 3 bases and J gave up 0 bases, with 9 bases separating them. The CDR3 loop spans 14 amino acids. CDR1 is LGHDT and CDR2 is YNNKEL in the germline V gene (reference sequence). The CDR3 loop reads CASSQYTASYEQYF. The CDR3 region has the DNA TGTGCCAGCAGCCAGTACACAGCCTCCTACGAGCAGTACTTC.

In its sample, this clonotype was seen many times. The V call is TRBV5-1, the J call TRBJ2-1; D is undetermined. The CDR3 covers 15 residues. V was shortened by 0 bases and J by 0 bases, with 7 bases between the two germline ends. Per the germline V gene, CDR1 is SGHRS and CDR2 is YFSETQ. The CDR3 region is CASSLVDSSYNEQFF. In DNA form, the CDR3 reads TGCGCCAGCAGCTTGGTAGATAGCTCCTACAATGAGCAGTTCTTC.

The chain couples TRBV12-3 or TRBV12-4 to TRBJ1-4; 7 positions match TRBD1. The V gene end was trimmed by 5 bases and the J gene end by 8 bases; junction bases not matched to a gene: 5. The CDR3 totals 13 residues. CDR3 bases: TGTGCCAGCAGTGACAGGGTAAAGGAAAAACTGTTTTTT. It codes for CASSDRVKEKLFF.

This clonotype occurred a few times. The V gene is TRBV20-1, the J gene TRBJ2-4; 10 nucleotides line up with TRBD1. The germline gives CDR1 DFQATT, CDR2 SNEGSKA (reference sequence). J lost 6 bases, V lost 3 bases, and 2 bases had no gene match. This CDR3 spans 13 amino acids. The CDR3 bases are TGCAGTGCTAGTCGGGACAGGGGAAACATTCAGTACTTC. It codes for CSASRDRGNIQYF.

The chain uses TRBV5-1 and TRBJ2-1; D perhaps matches TRBD1 (7 bases). The CDR3 is 13 residues long. Germline CDR1 reads SGHRS; CDR2 reads YFSETQ. The ends were cut back, 9 bases at V and 9 bases at J, with 19 bases in the middle. CDR3 sequence: CATGDSWGGEQFF. Written as DNA, the CDR3 is TGCGCCACCGGGGACAGTTGGGGAGGTGAGCAGTTCTTC. Together with reference TRBV5-1 and TRBJ2-1, the CDR3 gives the full variable domain: KAGVTQTPRYLIKTRGQQVTLSCSPISGHRSVSWYQQTPGQGLQFLFEYFSETQRNKGNFPGRFSGRQFSNSRSEMNVSTLELGDSALYLCATGDSWGGEQFFGPGTRLTVL.

The chain uses TRBV2 and TRBJ2-1; TRBD2 agrees at 7 bases. Per germline, CDR1 SNHLY and CDR2 FYNNEI. Trimming took 2 bases from V and 3 from J; bases not matched to a gene: 1. The CDR3 length is 14 residues. The CDR3 DNA reads TGTGCCAGCAGTGAACTAGCGGACTACAATGAGCAGTTCTTC. As protein: CASSELADYNEQFF.

The V call is TRBV6-6, the J call TRBJ1-2; maybe TRBD1 (6 bases). Germline-derived CDR1 and CDR2 are MNHNY and SVGAGI (reference sequence). CDR3 length: 13 residues. The V end lost 8 bases, the J end lost 6 bases, and 16 bases lay between the germline ends. CDR3 nucleotides: TGTGCCAGCGGTTTTGGCAGGGGAAATGGCTACACCTTC. Its protein is CASGFGRGNGYTF.